This T cell receptor beta chain was profiled in a study of T cell repertoires in cytomegalovirus infection. Study-level background: Public TCR beta signatures indicated both CMV infection and matching HLA type. General observations from the study: Dominant in the ex vivo response were TCR beta clonotypes restricted by HLA-C and specific for CMV. CMV carriers having the relevant HLA were flagged by cumulative public TCR beta family frequency.

The CDR3 is 15 amino acids. With V trimmed by 5 bases and J by 2 bases, 8 bases remained unmatched. Per the germline V gene, CDR1 is LNHDA and CDR2 is SQIVND (reference sequence). TCRdb itself ran the reads through MiXCR, one entry per CDR3 protein. The sample lists some 700,000 distinct CDR3 sequences, 35% occurring once. To note about this clonotype: Antigen: not known.

The TCR sequence derives from a human donor in good health (CMV status not recorded). Some clones in this sample may be carry-over from other donors' samples. This chain links TRBV19 with TRBJ2-5; 7 bases align to TRBD1. Sequencing was done on a sample of PBMCs. The CDR3 here is CASSPGQSNQETQYF. CDR3 DNA: TGTGCCAGTAGTCCGGGACAGAGTAATCAAGAGACCCAGTACTTC.